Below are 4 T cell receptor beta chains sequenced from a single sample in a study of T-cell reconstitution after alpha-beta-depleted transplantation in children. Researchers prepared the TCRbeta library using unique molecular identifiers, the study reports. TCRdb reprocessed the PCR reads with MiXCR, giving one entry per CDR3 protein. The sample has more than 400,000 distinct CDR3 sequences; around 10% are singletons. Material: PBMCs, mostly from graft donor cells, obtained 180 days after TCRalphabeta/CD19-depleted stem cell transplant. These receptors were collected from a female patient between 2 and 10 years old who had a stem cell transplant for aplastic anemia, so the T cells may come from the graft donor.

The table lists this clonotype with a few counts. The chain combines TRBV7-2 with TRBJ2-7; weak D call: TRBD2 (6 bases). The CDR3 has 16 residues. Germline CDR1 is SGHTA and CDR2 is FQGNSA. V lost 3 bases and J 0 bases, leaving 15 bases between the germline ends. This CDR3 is CASSFYRASASYEQYF. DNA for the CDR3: TGTGCCAGCAGCTTTTACCGGGCTAGCGCCTCCTACGAGCAGTACTTC.

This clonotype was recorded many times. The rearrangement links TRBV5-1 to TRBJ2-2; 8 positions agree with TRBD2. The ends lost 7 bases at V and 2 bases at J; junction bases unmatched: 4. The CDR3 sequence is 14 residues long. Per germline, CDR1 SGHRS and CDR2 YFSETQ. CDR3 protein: CASGGLDNTGELFF. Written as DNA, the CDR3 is TGCGCCAGCGGGGGACTAGATAACACCGGGGAGCTGTTTTTT.

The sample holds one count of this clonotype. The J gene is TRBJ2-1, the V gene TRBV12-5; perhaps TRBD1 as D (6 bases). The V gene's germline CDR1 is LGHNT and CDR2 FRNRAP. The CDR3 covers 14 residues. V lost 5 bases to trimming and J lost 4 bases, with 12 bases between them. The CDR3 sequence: CASGPGQPYNEQFF. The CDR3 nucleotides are TGTGCTAGTGGTCCTGGACAGCCATACAATGAGCAGTTCTTC.

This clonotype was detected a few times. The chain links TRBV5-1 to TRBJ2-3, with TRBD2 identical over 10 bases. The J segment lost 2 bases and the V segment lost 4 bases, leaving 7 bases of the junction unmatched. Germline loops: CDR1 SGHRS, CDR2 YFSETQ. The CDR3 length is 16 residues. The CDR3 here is CASSGKAGGATDTQYF. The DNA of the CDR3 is TGCGCCAGCAGCGGAAAAGCGGGAGGGGCCACAGATACGCAGTATTTT.